The rows below give T cell receptor beta chains drawn from one sample of a study of T-cell reconstitution after alpha-beta-depleted transplantation in children. MiXCR, applied by TCRdb to the PCR reads, yields one record per CDR3 protein. In the table there are under 300,000 distinct CDR3 sequences, around 10% of which are singletons. The input for sequencing was peripheral blood, taken 180 days after TCRalphabeta/CD19-depleted stem cell transplant. These receptors were obtained from a male patient aged 2 to 10 who had a stem cell transplant for chronic granulomatous disease, so the T cells may come from the graft donor. CDR3s include the opening cysteine and the closing phenylalanine or tryptophan. D genes are given only for firm matches.

v_call | d_call | cdr3_aa
TRBV7-9 | TRBD1 | CASSRLGQGVIYEQYF
TRBV10-3 | TRBD2 | CAISGALAGLTGELFF
TRBV19 | TRBD2 | CASSMRRGADTQYF
TRBV27 | TRBD2 | CASSSPGGITDTQYF
TRBV23-1 | . | CASSHSLRVSDGDTQYF
TRBV19 | TRBD1 | CASSLVGQPLYEQYF
TRBV6-5 | TRBD2 | CASSYSGGRAHTQYF
TRBV12-3/TRBV12-4 | . | CARKLLGRGGATNEKLFF
TRBV27 | . | CASRLFTGPGYEQYF
TRBV4-3 | TRBD1 | CASSPHRGTIGELFF
TRBV20-1 | TRBD1 | CSARQGSTGLTDTQYF
TRBV18 | . | CASSPSRGGTYEQYF
TRBV20-1 | . | CSAREYSTGANVLTF
TRBV10-3 | TRBD1 | CAITEQGYEQYF
TRBV20-1 | TRBD2 | CSARRREGLYEQYF
TRBV2 | . | CASSVVGAIDEQYF
TRBV15 | TRBD2 | CATSRAAAGAYNEQFF
TRBV5-1 | . | CASSLGDFQETQYF
TRBV5-1 | . | CASSLVVSGGAETQYF
TRBV13 | . | CASSPPPGIEQYF
TRBV6-6 | . | CASSYRQLGELFF
TRBV18 | . | CASSPDSGYTEAFF
TRBV7-9 | . | CASSLPMQDSRDEQYF
TRBV3-1 | TRBD2 | CASSPGTSRSRELFF
TRBV2 | TRBD2 | CATFTSGYNEQFF
TRBV4-1 | . | CASSQEVRGWSDTQYF
TRBV19 | TRBD1 | CASSILKGQGYNEQFF
TRBV6-5 | TRBD2 | CASSYRLAGGLYEQFF
TRBV5-1 | TRBD2 | CASSLGIIRTSGGPTDTQYF
TRBV20-1 | TRBD2 | CSAPGQREVNNQYF
TRBV20-1 | . | CSATLPGAAFF
TRBV16 | . | CASSQSRALYGDTF
TRBV6-1 | TRBD1 | CASSPVTGGSEQYF
TRBV27 | . | CASSFGATGSYEQYF
TRBV6-1 | TRBD1 | CASSVTGIKSHEQYF
TRBV7-3 | . | CASSLDGGSGTEAFF
TRBV7-8 | TRBD2 | CASSSVGSGNSYNEQFF
TRBV29-1 | TRBD1 | CSVPNGTGYEETQYF
TRBV29-1 | . | CSVEGGDTF
TRBV29-1 | . | CSVGGMGAGSNTGELFF
TRBV10-3 | . | CAIRVATNEKLFF
TRBV6-4 | TRBD2 | CASSDGGGPTDTQYF
TRBV7-2 | . | CASSLRDLGKMFF
TRBV2 | TRBD2 | CASRETGTSGRESYNEQFF
TRBV20-1 | . | CSARDNPRREQFF
TRBV5-1 | . | CASSLATLAGPYNEQFF
TRBV30 | . | CAWNPRWKNIQYF
TRBV7-9 | . | CASSPPSNSPLHF
TRBV5-1 | . | CASSPRAKNTGELFF
TRBV29-1 | TRBD1 | CSVVDGGQFFYEQYF
TRBV29-1 | TRBD2 | CSVERPSGRVYNEQFF
TRBV12-3/TRBV12-4 | TRBD2 | CASIPPFGTSAVDTQYF
TRBV20-1 | . | CSAREDGLSNSPLHF
TRBV5-6 | . | CASSFRGRGGSYNEQFF
TRBV7-3 | . | CASSLVGWTDTQYF
TRBV7-2 | . | CASSTDSSGNTIYF
TRBV13 | . | CASSLGGGTGQNF